These 28 T cell receptor beta chains came from one sample sequenced in a study of blood T cell repertoires in COVID-19. TCRdb keeps only in-frame clones here, not all; method: immunoSEQ multiplex PCR. The sample holds some 250,000 clones; around 89% are singletons and the top ten take approximately 9%. The sequencing sample was made of PBMCs or T cells enriched from blood (not recorded which). The receptors were gathered from a man aged 35 to 55 who had recovered from COVID-19.

This clone occurred once. The chain links TRBV12-3 or TRBV12-4 to TRBJ1-2; tentatively, D is TRBD1 (5 bases). Trimming stripped 2 bases from V and 7 bases from J, with 11 bases between. The CDR3 has 13 amino acids. Written as DNA, the CDR3 is TGTGCCAGCAGTTTATCAGGGTTTGTTGGCTACACCTTC. Translation gives CASSLSGFVGYTF.

This chain links TRBV6-5 with TRBJ2-7; unclear D gene. Germline assignment: CDR1 MNHEY and CDR2 SVGAGI. The CDR3 sequence is 12 residues long. Trimming pared 6 bases from V and 0 bases from J, leaving 6 bases between. CDR3 sequence reads: CASSSFSYEQYF. The CDR3 coding sequence is TGTGCCAGCAGCTCCTTCTCCTACGAGCAGTACTTC.

The chain is built from TRBV5-4 and TRBJ2-7; 11 nucleotides match TRBD1. The CDR3 contains 15 residues. Germline CDR1 and CDR2: SGHNT and YYREEE (reference sequence). With 4 bases clipped from V and 6 bases from J, the junction kept 9 bases outside the gene matches. CDR3 in amino acids: CASSPVRTGGGEQYF. The CDR3 coding sequence is TGTGCCAGCAGCCCAGTGAGGACAGGGGGCGGCGAGCAGTACTTC.

This chain links TRBV2 with TRBJ1-1, with D possibly TRBD1 on 5 matching bases. Germline lookup yields CDR1 SNHLY and CDR2 FYNNEI. There are 13 residues in the CDR3. Trimming took off 3 bases at V and 5 bases at J, with 10 bases between the two ends. The CDR3 spells CASSEAGWTEAFF. The CDR3 DNA sequence: TGTGCCAGCAGTGAGGCAGGGTGGACTGAAGCTTTCTTT.

The chain links TRBV5-1 to TRBJ1-6, with 7 positions matching TRBD1. The CDR3 spans 17 residues. J lost 6 bases, V lost 3 bases, and 12 bases had no gene match. Germline CDR1 is SGHRS and CDR2 is YFSETQ. The chain's CDR3 is CASSSAHGTAPNSPLHF. The CDR3 nucleotides read TGCGCCAGCAGCTCAGCACACGGGACAGCACCTAATTCACCCCTCCACTTT.

This clone was seen a handful of times. The chain combines TRBV13 with TRBJ1-6, with D perhaps matching TRBD1 (5 bases). The CDR3 contains 17 residues. The V and J ends lost 2 bases and 6 bases respectively, with 17 bases between them. Germline loops: CDR1 PRHDT, CDR2 FYEKMQ (reference sequence). In DNA form, the CDR3 reads TGTGCCAGCAGCTTAAGTAGCAGGGCCAAACTTAATTCACCCCTCCACTTT. Translated, it gives CASSLSSRAKLNSPLHF.

V usage is TRBV11-3 and J usage is TRBJ1-1, with D uncertain. The CDR3 spans 13 residues. V was pared by 0 bases and J by 5 bases, with 7 bases between. Germline values: CDR1 SGHNT, CDR2 YENEEA. The CDR3 coding sequence is TGTGCCAGCAGCTTAGAACGGGAAACTGAAGCTTTCTTT. It translates to CASSLERETEAFF.

This chain connects TRBV6-5 to TRBJ1-3; 8 bases are a match to TRBD1. CDR1 is MNHEY, CDR2 SVGAGI, per germline. V lost 4 bases, J lost 4 bases, and 6 bases stayed unmatched. The length of the CDR3 is 15 residues. CDR3 sequence reads: CASSLDRENGNTIYF. CDR3 DNA: TGTGCCAGCAGTTTGGACAGGGAGAACGGAAACACCATATATTTT.

CDR3 DNA sequence: TGTGCCAGCAGATCTACGGGACTCCGCCCCCCCTACGAGCAGTACTTC. This encodes CASRSTGLRPPYEQYF. The J gene is TRBJ2-7, the V gene TRBV11-3; D may be TRBD2 (6 bases). Germline V gene data show CDR1 as SGHNT and CDR2 as YENEEA. V lost 6 bases to trimming and J lost 2 bases, with 20 bases between them. The CDR3 is made up of 16 amino acids.

V is TRBV10-2 and J is TRBJ1-2; 7 bases are a match to TRBD1. Trimming at V came to 7 bases and at J to 2 bases, leaving 13 bases not matched to a gene. Germline lookup yields CDR1 WSHSY and CDR2 SAAADI. The CDR3 sequence is 16 residues long. CDR3 sequence reads: CASTTETGVGNYGYTF. CDR3 bases: TGCGCCAGCACAACCGAAACAGGGGTGGGCAACTATGGCTACACCTTC.

This clone was observed once. V and J are TRBV5-1 and TRBJ2-5; 15 nucleotides agree with TRBD2. Per germline, CDR1 SGHRS and CDR2 YFSETQ. V gave up 3 bases and J gave up 4 bases; unmatched junction bases: 4. The CDR3 totals 16 residues. CDR3 sequence: CASSSGLAGGGETQYF. The CDR3 DNA reads TGCGCCAGCAGCTCAGGACTAGCGGGAGGGGGAGAGACCCAGTACTTC.

The gene calls are TRBV24-1 and TRBJ2-1; D perhaps matches TRBD1 (6 bases). With 4 bases removed from V and 6 bases from J, the gap between germline ends came to 12 bases. The CDR3 contains 14 residues. The V gene's germline CDR1 is KGHDR and CDR2 SFDVKD. CDR3 residues: CATSDHGQSNEQFF. CDR3 DNA: TGTGCCACCAGTGACCACGGACAGAGCAATGAGCAGTTCTTC.

This rearrangement joins TRBV7-9 to TRBJ1-1; 8 nucleotides align to TRBD1. CDR1 and CDR2 (germline): SEHNR, FQNEAQ (reference sequence). The V gene end was trimmed by 5 bases and the J gene end by 5 bases; junction bases not matched to a gene: 7. The CDR3 runs 14 residues. The CDR3: CASSTDRARTEAFF. The CDR3 coding sequence is TGTGCCAGCAGCACGGACAGGGCGAGGACTGAAGCTTTCTTT.

The chain carries TRBV4-3 and TRBJ2-1, with unresolved D. The CDR3 is 16 residues long. V lost 0 bases, J lost 0 bases, and 9 bases lay in between. Per germline, CDR1 LGHNA and CDR2 YSLEER. The CDR3 reads CASSQEMSASYNEQFF. The CDR3 DNA reads as TGCGCCAGCAGCCAAGAAATGAGCGCCTCCTACAATGAGCAGTTCTTC.

This clone was seen ten or more times. The chain recombines TRBV7-8 with TRBJ2-1; 8 positions agree with TRBD1. Germline CDR1 SGHVS, CDR2 FQNEAQ. The CDR3 runs 14 residues. V was clipped by 3 bases and J by 6 bases; unmatched bases: 4. The CDR3 DNA is TGTGCCAGCAGCTTTGACAGGGGAGGCAATGAGCAGTTCTTC. Translated: CASSFDRGGNEQFF.

A remark on this clone: This could be a read error, since a much larger clone is one nucleotide away. This sequence joins TRBV9 and TRBJ2-7, with D possibly being TRBD1 (5 bases). Germline assignment: CDR1 SGDLS and CDR2 YYNGEE. Between the trimmed V and J ends, which lost 0 bases and 0 bases, there was a span of 10 bases. The length of the CDR3 is 15 residues. In DNA, the CDR3 is TGTGCCAGCAGCGTAGGTCCCGACAGCTCCTACGAGCAGTACTTC. The encoded protein is CASSVGPDSSYEQYF.

In DNA, the CDR3 is TGTGCCAGCAGCTTGGACAGGTACTCTGGGGCCAACGTCCTGACTTTC. This codes for CASSLDRYSGANVLTF. The rearrangement joins TRBV7-9 to TRBJ2-6; 7 positions agree with TRBD1. The ends lost 3 bases at V and 0 bases at J; junction bases unmatched: 2. The germline V gene has CDR1 SEHNR and CDR2 FQNEAQ (reference sequence). The CDR3 runs to 16 residues.

This clone was detected only once. The chain couples TRBV6-6 to TRBJ2-7, with D possibly TRBD2 on 6 matching bases. The ends were cut back, 4 bases at V and 3 bases at J, with 16 bases in the middle. CDR1 is MNHNY, CDR2 SVGAGI, per germline (reference sequence). This CDR3 comprises 15 residues. As DNA, the CDR3 is TGTGCCAGCAGTTCCGGGGGTGGAAGGCACTACGAGCAGTACTTC. This translates into CASSSGGGRHYEQYF.

Here the CDR3 DNA reads TGTGCCAGCAACAGGGATGTGCAGCCCCAGCATTTT. Amino acid sequence: CASNRDVQPQHF. The chain uses TRBV28 and TRBJ1-5, with D perhaps matching TRBD1 (6 bases). The germline gives CDR1 MDHEN, CDR2 SYDVKM. V lost 7 bases, J lost 7 bases, and 11 bases lay in between. The CDR3 totals 12 residues. Filled out from reference TRBV28 and TRBJ1-5, the complete variable domain reads DVKVTQSSRYLVKRTGEKVFLECVQDMDHENMFWYRQDPGLGLRLIYFSYDVKMKEKGDIPEGYSVSREKKERFSLILESASTNQTSMYLCASNRDVQPQHFGDGTRLSIL.

V usage is TRBV6-2 or TRBV6-3 and J usage is TRBJ2-3, with D maybe TRBD1 (6 bases). Germline V gives CDR1 MNHEY, CDR2 SVGEGT. V gave up 6 bases and J gave up 3 bases, with 16 bases separating them. The CDR3 loop spans 15 amino acids. Written as DNA, the CDR3 is TGTGCCAGCAGCCACTGGGGGCAGGGTACAGATACGCAGTATTTT. Residues: CASSHWGQGTDTQYF.

Here the CDR3 reads CATKEAGGVETQYF. The CDR3 DNA reads as TGTGCCACCAAGGAAGCGGGAGGGGTGGAGACCCAGTACTTC. J is TRBJ2-5 and V is TRBV27, with TRBD2 identical over 10 bases. CDR1 is MNHEY, CDR2 SMNVEV, per germline (reference sequence). This CDR3 has 14 amino acids. After removal of 10 bases from V and 5 bases from J, the junction contained 10 bases not matched to a gene.

In its sample, this clone was seen once. V is TRBV2 and J is TRBJ2-1; D is possibly TRBD2 (5 bases). The CDR3 totals 15 residues. Germline values: CDR1 SNHLY, CDR2 FYNNEI. V was cut by 3 bases and J by 9 bases, with 18 bases left in between. This CDR3 reads CASSDVGGSVSEQFF. CDR3 sequence (DNA): TGTGCCAGCAGTGACGTGGGCGGGTCCGTAAGTGAGCAGTTCTTC.

This chain uses TRBV10-3 with TRBJ2-3; 7 nucleotides line up with TRBD2. Germline V gene data show CDR1 as ENHRY and CDR2 as SYGVKD. V shed 6 bases, J shed 4 bases, and the junction held 10 bases outside the gene matches. The CDR3 runs 15 residues. This chain's CDR3 is CAIRAGGSTADTQYF. In DNA form, the CDR3 reads TGTGCCATCAGGGCCGGCGGGAGTACGGCAGATACGCAGTATTTT.

V usage is TRBV12-3 or TRBV12-4 and J usage is TRBJ1-4; the D gene is possibly TRBD1 (5 bases). This CDR3 region has 12 residues. V lost 6 bases to trimming and J lost 11 bases, with 13 bases between them. CDR3 sequence (DNA): TGTGCCAGCAGCTCTGAAGGGACTAAACTGTTTTTT. Protein product: CASSSEGTKLFF.

This chain links TRBV9 with TRBJ1-1; possibly TRBD1 for D (6 bases). The V and J ends lost 3 bases and 1 base respectively, with 13 bases between them. The CDR3 consists of 15 residues. Germline V gene data show CDR1 as SGDLS and CDR2 as YYNGEE. The chain's CDR3 is CASSASGHWNTEAFF. Written as DNA, the CDR3 is TGTGCCAGCAGCGCCTCGGGACATTGGAACACTGAAGCTTTCTTT. The full variable domain, completed using reference TRBV9 and TRBJ1-1, is DSGVTQTPKHLITATGQRVTLRCSPRSGDLSVYWYQQSLDQGLQFLIQYYNGEERAKGNILERFSAQQFPDLHSELNLSSLELGDSALYFCASSASGHWNTEAFFGQGTRLTVV.

This clone has a handful of counts. V gene TRBV2 combines with J gene TRBJ2-1; the D is unclear. Germline V gives CDR1 SNHLY, CDR2 FYNNEI. V lost 1 base and J lost 10, with 11 bases in between. The CDR3 contains 13 residues. The CDR3 here is CASSEGFTMEQFF. Here the CDR3 DNA reads TGTGCCAGCAGTGAAGGTTTCACAATGGAGCAGTTCTTC. Full variable domain (missing parts from reference TRBV2 and TRBJ2-1): EPEVTQTPSHQVTQMGQEVILRCVPISNHLYFYWYRQILGQKVEFLVSFYNNEISEKSEIFDDQFSVERPDGSNFTLKIRSTKLEDSAMYFCASSEGFTMEQFFGPGTRLTVL.

This clone was found once. V and J are TRBV7-9 and TRBJ2-7, with 10 bases that match TRBD1. The germline gives CDR1 SEHNR, CDR2 FQNEAQ (reference sequence). The length of the CDR3 is 14 residues. V lost 5 bases, J lost 6 bases, and 7 bases stayed unmatched. The CDR3 DNA follows: TGTGCCAGCAGCCCGGGACAGGGGCGAGGCGAGCAGTACTTC. Protein sequence: CASSPGQGRGEQYF. Variable domain in full (rest from reference TRBV7-9 and TRBJ2-7): DTGVSQNPRHKITKRGQNVTFRCDPISEHNRLYWYRQTLGQGPEFLTYFQNEAQLEKSRLLSDRFSAERPKGSFSTLEIQRTEQGDSAMYLCASSPGQGRGEQYFGPGTRLTVT.

This sequence joins TRBV18 and TRBJ2-7; 7 nucleotides line up with TRBD1. Germline CDR1 reads KGHSH; CDR2 reads LQKENI. CDR3 size: 15 residues. The V and J ends lost 3 bases and 3 bases, in that order; junction bases with no gene match: 8. In nucleotides, the CDR3 is TGTGCCAGCTCACCTGAAACAGGGGTGCTCTACGAGCAGTACTTC. Protein product: CASSPETGVLYEQYF.